Sequencing of this TCR beta chain was carried out in a study of identical twins. A single record per CDR3 protein comes from TCRdb applying MiXCR to the 5' RACE reads. The table shows hundreds of thousands of distinct CDR3 sequences, with 24% occurring only once. Germline V CDR1 and CDR2: SGHVS, FQNEAQ. CDR3 length: 15 amino acids. Between the trimmed V and J ends, which lost 4 bases and 2 bases, there was a span of 13 bases. This clonotype was counted a few times. These same records also appear under a second study, on T cells expressing NK-cell markers. That report adds: The dominant NKG2C+ clonotypes represented about 1.0-7.0% of CD8+ T cells in six or seven donors.

Sequencing was done on a sample of CD4+ T cells sorted from blood. This receptor was obtained from a woman aged 18-35 years in good health. The chain joins TRBV7-8 to TRBJ2-3, with unresolved D. The CDR3, as DNA: TGTGCCAGCAGCTCGCCTCTCGAATCCACAGATACGCAGTATTTT. Its protein is CASSSPLESTDTQYF.